This T cell receptor (beta chain) was identified in a study of blood T cell repertoires in COVID-19. Study information: COVID-19 samples, acute and convalescent, were from the United States, Italy and Spain. The cDNA or gDNA used as material had been derived from T cells, B-cell-depleted T cells, or PBMCs.

CDR3 length: 15 residues. J gave up 3 bases and V 7 bases, and 6 bases lay outside the gene matches. Germline CDR1 MNHEY, CDR2 SVGAGI. Per the original data handling: Nucleated cell counts were estimated from reference gene primer amplification. Assay: immunoSEQ multiplex PCR; the TCRdb copy retains only in-frame clones and omits some. V and J calls and clone size come straight from that table; D and trimming were deduced from the DNA. The sample includes about 110,000 clones, roughly 85% of them seen just once. The TCR originated in an older woman with acute or convalescent COVID-19. The gene calls are TRBV6-5 and TRBJ2-2, with TRBD2 matching over 9 bases. The sample taken for sequencing was peripheral blood. CDR3 sequence reads: CASTSSGGYTGELFF. The CDR3 DNA reads TGTGCCAGCACGTCGAGCGGGGGGTACACCGGGGAGCTGTTTTTT.